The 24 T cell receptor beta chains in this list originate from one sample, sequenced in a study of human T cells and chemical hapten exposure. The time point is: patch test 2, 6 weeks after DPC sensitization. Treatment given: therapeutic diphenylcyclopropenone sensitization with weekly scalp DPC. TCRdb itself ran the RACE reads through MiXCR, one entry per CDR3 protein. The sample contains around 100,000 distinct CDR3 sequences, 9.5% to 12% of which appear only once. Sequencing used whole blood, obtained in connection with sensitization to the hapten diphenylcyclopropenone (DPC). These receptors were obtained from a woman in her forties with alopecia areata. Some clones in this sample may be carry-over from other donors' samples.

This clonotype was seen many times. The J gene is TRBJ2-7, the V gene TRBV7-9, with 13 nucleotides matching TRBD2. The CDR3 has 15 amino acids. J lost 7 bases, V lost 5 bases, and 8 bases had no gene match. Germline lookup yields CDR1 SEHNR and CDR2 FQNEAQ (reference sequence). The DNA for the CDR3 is TGTGCCAGCAGCGCCCCCGGACTAGCGGGAGTTGAGCAGTACTTC. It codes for CASSAPGLAGVEQYF.

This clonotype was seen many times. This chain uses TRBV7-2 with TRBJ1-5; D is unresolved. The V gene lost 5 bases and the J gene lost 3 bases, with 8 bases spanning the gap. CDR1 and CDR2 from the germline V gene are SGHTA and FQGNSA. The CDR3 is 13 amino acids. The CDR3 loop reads CASSPRNNQPQHF. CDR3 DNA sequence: TGTGCCAGCAGCCCCAGGAACAATCAGCCCCAGCATTTT.

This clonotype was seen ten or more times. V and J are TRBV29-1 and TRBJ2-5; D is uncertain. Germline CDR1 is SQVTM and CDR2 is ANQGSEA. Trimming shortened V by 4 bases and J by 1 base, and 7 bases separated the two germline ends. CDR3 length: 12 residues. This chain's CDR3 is CSVGVGQETQYF. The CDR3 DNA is TGCAGCGTTGGGGTTGGCCAAGAGACCCAGTACTTC.

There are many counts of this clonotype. The CDR3 here is CAISAHAGSYEQYF. Here the CDR3 DNA reads TGTGCCATCAGTGCCCACGCGGGATCCTACGAGCAGTACTTC. J is TRBJ2-7 and V is TRBV10-3, with D possibly being TRBD2 (6 bases). Germline V lookup: CDR1 ENHRY, CDR2 SYGVKD. Trimming shortened V by 4 bases and J by 1 base, and 11 bases separated the two germline ends. The CDR3 consists of 14 residues.

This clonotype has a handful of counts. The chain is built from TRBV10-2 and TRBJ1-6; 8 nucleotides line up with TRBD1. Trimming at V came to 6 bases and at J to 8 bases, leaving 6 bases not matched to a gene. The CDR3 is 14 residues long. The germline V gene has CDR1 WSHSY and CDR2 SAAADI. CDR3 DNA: TGCGCCAGCAGCAGGACAGGGAGGGATTCACCCCTCCACTTT. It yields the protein CASSRTGRDSPLHF.

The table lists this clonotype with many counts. In DNA form, the CDR3 reads TGTGCCATCAGTGAAAGGGACGACAATGAGCAGTTCTTC. Protein: CAISERDDNEQFF. The rearrangement uses TRBV10-3 and TRBJ2-1, with D possibly being TRBD1 or TRBD2 (5 bases each). Germline CDR1 reads ENHRY; CDR2 reads SYGVKD. V lost 3 bases and J lost 5, with 8 bases in between. The CDR3 extends over 13 amino acids.

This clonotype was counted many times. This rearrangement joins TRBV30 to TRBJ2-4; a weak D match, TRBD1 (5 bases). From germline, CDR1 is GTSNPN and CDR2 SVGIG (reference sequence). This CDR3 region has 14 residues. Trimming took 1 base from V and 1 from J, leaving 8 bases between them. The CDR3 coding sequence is TGTGCCTGGAGTGCAGGGCTGGCCAAAAACATTCAGTACTTC. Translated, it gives CAWSAGLAKNIQYF. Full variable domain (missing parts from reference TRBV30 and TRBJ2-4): SQTIHQWPATLVQPVGSPLSLECTVEGTSNPNLYWYRQAAGRGLQLLFYSVGIGQISSEVPQNLSASRPQDRQFILSSKKLLLSDSGFYLCAWSAGLAKNIQYFGAGTRLSVL.

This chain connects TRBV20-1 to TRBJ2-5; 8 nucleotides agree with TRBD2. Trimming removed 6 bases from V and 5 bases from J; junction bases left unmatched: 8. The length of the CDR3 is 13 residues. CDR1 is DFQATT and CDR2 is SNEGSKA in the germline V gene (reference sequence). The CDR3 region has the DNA TGCAGTGCACTAACCGGGGGGGAGGAGACCCAGTACTTC. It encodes CSALTGGEETQYF.

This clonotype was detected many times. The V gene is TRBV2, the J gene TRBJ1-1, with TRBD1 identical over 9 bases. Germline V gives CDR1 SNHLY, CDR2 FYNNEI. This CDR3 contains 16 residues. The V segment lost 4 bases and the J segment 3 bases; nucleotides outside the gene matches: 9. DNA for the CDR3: TGTGCCAGCAGTGCTACAGGGGGCGCGCTCCACACTGAAGCTTTCTTT. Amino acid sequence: CASSATGGALHTEAFF.

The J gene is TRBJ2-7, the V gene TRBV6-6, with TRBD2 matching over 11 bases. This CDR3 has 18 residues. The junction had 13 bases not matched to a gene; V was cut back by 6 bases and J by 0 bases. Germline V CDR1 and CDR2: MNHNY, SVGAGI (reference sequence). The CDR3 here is CASSRGTGLAESSYEQYF. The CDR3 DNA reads TGTGCCAGCAGCCGAGGAACGGGACTAGCGGAGAGCTCCTACGAGCAGTACTTC.

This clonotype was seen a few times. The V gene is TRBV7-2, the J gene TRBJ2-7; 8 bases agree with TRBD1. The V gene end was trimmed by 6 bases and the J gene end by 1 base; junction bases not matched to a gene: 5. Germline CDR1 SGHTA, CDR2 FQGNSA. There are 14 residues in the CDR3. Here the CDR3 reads CASREDRASYEQYF. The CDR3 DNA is TGTGCCAGCAGGGAGGACAGGGCTTCCTACGAGCAGTACTTC.

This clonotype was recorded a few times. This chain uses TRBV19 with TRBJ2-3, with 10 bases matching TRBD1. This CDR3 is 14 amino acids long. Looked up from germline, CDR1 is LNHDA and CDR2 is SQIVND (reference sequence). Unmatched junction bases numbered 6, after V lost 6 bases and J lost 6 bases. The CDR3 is CASSPGQGTDTQYF. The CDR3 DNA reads TGTGCCAGTAGCCCGGGACAGGGGACGGATACGCAGTATTTT. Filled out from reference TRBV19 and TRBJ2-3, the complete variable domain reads DGGITQSPKYLFRKEGQNVTLSCEQNLNHDAMYWYRQDPGQGLRLIYYSQIVNDFQKGDIAEGYSVSREKKESFPLTVTSAQKNPTAFYLCASSPGQGTDTQYFGPGTRLTVL.

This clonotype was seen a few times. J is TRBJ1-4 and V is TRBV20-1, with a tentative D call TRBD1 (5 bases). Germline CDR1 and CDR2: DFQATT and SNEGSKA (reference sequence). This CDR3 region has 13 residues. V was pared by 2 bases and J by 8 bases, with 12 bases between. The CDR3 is CSARWGAREKLFF. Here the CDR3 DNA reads TGCAGTGCTAGATGGGGCGCAAGGGAAAAACTGTTTTTT.

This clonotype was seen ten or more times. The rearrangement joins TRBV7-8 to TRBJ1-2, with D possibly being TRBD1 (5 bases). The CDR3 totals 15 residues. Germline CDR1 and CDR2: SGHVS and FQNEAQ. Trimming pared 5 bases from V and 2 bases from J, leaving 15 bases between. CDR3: CASSHTTGLNYGYTF. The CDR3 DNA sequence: TGTGCCAGCAGCCATACGACGGGGCTCAACTATGGCTACACCTTC.

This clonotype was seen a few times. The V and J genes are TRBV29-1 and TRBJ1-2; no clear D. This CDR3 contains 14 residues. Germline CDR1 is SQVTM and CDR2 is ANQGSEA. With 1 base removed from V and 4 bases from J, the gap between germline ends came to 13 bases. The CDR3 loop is CSVEAQATSYGYTF. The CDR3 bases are TGCAGCGTTGAAGCGCAGGCGACCAGCTATGGCTACACCTTC.

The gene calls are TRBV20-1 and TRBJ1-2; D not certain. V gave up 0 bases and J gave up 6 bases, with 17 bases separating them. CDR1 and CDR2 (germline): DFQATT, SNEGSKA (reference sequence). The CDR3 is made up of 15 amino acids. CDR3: CSARDHSLGRDGYTF. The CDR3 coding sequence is TGCAGTGCTAGAGATCACAGCCTGGGCCGGGATGGCTACACCTTC.

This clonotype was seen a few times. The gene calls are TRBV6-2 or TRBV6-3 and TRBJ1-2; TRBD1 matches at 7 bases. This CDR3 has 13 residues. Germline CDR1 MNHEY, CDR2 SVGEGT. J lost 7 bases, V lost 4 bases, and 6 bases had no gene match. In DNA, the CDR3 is TGTGCCAGCAGTTCCGGACAGGAGGGTGGCTACACCTTC. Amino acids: CASSSGQEGGYTF.

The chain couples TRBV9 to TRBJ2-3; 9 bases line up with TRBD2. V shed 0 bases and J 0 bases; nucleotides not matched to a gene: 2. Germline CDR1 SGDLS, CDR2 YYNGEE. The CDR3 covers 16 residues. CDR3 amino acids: CASSVGTSASTDTQYF. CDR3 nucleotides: TGTGCCAGCAGCGTAGGGACTAGCGCTAGCACAGATACGCAGTATTTT.

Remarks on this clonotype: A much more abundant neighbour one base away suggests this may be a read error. The DNA of the CDR3 is TGTGCCAGCAGCACTAGCCCGGGACAGGGCGATGAGCAGTTCTTC. It yields the protein CASSTSPGQGDEQFF. This chain connects TRBV7-7 to TRBJ2-1, with 9 bases lining up with TRBD1. The germline V gene has CDR1 SSHAT and CDR2 FNYEAQ (reference sequence). Trimming cost V 5 bases and J 8 bases; bases outside gene matches: 10. The CDR3 spans 15 residues. Filled out from reference TRBV7-7 and TRBJ2-1, the complete variable domain reads GAGVSQSPRYKVTKRGQDVTLRCDPISSHATLYWYQQALGQGPEFLTYFNYEAQPDKSGLPSDRFSAERPEGSISTLTIQRTEQRDSAMYRCASSTSPGQGDEQFFGPGTRLTVL.

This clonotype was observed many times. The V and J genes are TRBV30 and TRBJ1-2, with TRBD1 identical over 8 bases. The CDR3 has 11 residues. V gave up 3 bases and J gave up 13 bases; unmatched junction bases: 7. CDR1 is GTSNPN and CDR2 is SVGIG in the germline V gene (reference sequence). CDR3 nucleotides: TGTGCCTGGAGGTCAGGGGGCGCTGCCACCTTC. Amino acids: CAWRSGGAATF.

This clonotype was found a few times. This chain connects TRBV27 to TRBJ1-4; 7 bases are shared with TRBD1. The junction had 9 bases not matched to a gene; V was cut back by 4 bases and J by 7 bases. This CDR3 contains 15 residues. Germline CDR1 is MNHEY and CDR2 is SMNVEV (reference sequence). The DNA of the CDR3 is TGTGCCAGCAGTTCGTACAGGGGTGTCGGTGAAAAACTGTTTTTT. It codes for CASSSYRGVGEKLFF. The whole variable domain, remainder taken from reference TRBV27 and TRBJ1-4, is EAQVTQNPRYLITVTGKKLTVTCSQNMNHEYMSWYRQDPGLGLRQIYYSMNVEVTDKGDVPEGYKVSRKEKRNFPLILESPSPNQTSLYFCASSSYRGVGEKLFFGSGTQLSVL.

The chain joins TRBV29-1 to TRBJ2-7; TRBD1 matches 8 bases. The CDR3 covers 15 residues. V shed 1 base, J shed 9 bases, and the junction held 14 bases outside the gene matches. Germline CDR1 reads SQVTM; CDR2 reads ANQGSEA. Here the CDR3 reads CSVEVPTGDLSGQYF. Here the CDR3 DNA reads TGCAGCGTTGAAGTCCCGACAGGGGACCTTTCCGGGCAGTACTTC.

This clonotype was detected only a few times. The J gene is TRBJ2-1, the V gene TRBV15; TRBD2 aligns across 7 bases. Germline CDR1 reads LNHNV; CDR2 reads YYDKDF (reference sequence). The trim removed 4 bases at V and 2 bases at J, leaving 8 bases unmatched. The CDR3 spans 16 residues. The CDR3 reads CATSKTSQTPYNEQFF. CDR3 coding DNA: TGTGCCACCAGCAAGACTAGCCAAACCCCCTACAATGAGCAGTTCTTC.

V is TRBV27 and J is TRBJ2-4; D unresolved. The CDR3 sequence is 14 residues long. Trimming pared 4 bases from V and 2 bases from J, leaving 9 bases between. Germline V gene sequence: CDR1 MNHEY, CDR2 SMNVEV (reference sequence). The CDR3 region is CASSSPGTKNIQYF. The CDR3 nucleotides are TGTGCCAGCAGTTCCCCTGGGACCAAAAACATTCAGTACTTC.